These T cell receptor beta chains were read from a single sample in a study of cytomegalovirus exposure and HLA in healthy donors. TCRdb's copy holds only in-frame clones and misses some; the assay was immunoSEQ multiplex PCR. The repertoire holds tens of thousands of clones, around 76% seen once, with 1.6% in the top ten. The sequenced sample consisted of PBMCs. These receptors were obtained from a man aged 40-50 years in good health and CMV-seronegative. Each CDR3 is given with its conserved first and last residue. Each record gives: clone size, D gene, V gene, J gene, CDR3 protein, CDR3 DNA. The D gene is left open where the match is weak. Clone size is given for some rows only: seen once, a few or many times, or a class if the clone is expanded.

few	TRBD1	TRBV28	TRBJ2-7	CASSRAGTGSYEQYF	TGTGCCAGCAGCCGCGCCGGGACAGGGAGTTACGAGCAGTACTTC
.	TRBD2	TRBV5-8	TRBJ2-5	CASSSHRGGETQYF	TGTGCCAGCAGCTCCCACCGGGGGGGGGAGACCCAGTACTTC
.	.	TRBV25-1	TRBJ1-5	CASSASGDQPQHF	TGTGCCAGCAGTGCCTCAGGGGATCAGCCCCAGCATTTT
.	.	TRBV27	TRBJ2-7	CASSRGTLYEQYF	TGTGCCAGCAGTAGGGGGACACTCTACGAGCAGTACTTC
once	.	TRBV6-6	TRBJ1-4	CASISGTNEKLFF	TGTGCCAGCATTTCAGGAACTAATGAAAAACTGTTTTTT
.	TRBD1	TRBV5-1	TRBJ2-4	CASSPRTGGENIQYF	TGCGCCAGCAGCCCACGGACAGGGGGAGAAAACATTCAGTACTTC
once	.	TRBV7-3	TRBJ2-2	CASSLGVHGQKNTGELFF	TGTGCCAGCAGCTTAGGGGTTCACGGACAGAAGAACACCGGGGAGCTGTTTTTT
.	TRBD1	TRBV15	TRBJ1-2	CATSSQGAPSYGYTF	TGTGCCACCAGCAGCCAGGGGGCGCCGAGCTATGGCTACACCTTC
.	.	TRBV19	TRBJ1-5	CASSITGGRDQPQHF	TGTGCCAGTAGTATTACAGGAGGGCGGGATCAGCCCCAGCATTTT
.	TRBD1	TRBV29-1	TRBJ2-6	CSVGRQGAAGANVLTF	TGCAGCGTCGGACGACAGGGGGCTGCTGGGGCCAACGTCCTGACTTTC
.	.	TRBV10-3	TRBJ2-1	CAISQGRELYEQFF	TGTGCCATCAGCCAGGGGCGGGAGCTCTATGAGCAGTTCTTC
.	TRBD1	TRBV5-4	TRBJ1-4	CASSRDRANEKLFF	TGTGCCAGCAGCAGGGACAGAGCTAATGAAAAACTGTTTTTT
.	.	TRBV6-6	TRBJ1-1	CASSDVAPGDAEAFF	TGTGCCAGCAGTGACGTGGCTCCGGGGGACGCTGAAGCTTTCTTT
.	.	TRBV7-9	TRBJ2-1	CSSSTREGVQFF	TGTTCCAGCAGCACCCGCGAGGGGGTGCAGTTCTTC
.	TRBD1	TRBV15	TRBJ1-5	CATSSPGTGPNQPQHF	TGTGCCACCAGCAGCCCCGGGACAGGGCCTAATCAGCCCCAGCATTTT
.	.	TRBV28	TRBJ1-5	CASSPGTPLHLHF	TGTGCCAGCAGCCCAGGGACACCCTTACATCTGCATTTT
.	.	TRBV5-6	TRBJ1-1	CASSLGTQNTEAFF	TGTGCCAGCAGCTTAGGGACACAGAACACTGAAGCTTTCTTT
.	.	TRBV19	TRBJ2-1	CASSILSSSNNEQFF	TGTGCCAGTAGTATCCTGAGTAGCTCTAACAATGAGCAGTTCTTC
once	TRBD2	TRBV7-7	TRBJ2-1	CASSPGLAGVNEQFF	TGTGCTAGCAGCCCGGGACTAGCGGGAGTTAATGAGCAGTTCTTC
.	TRBD2	TRBV6-5	TRBJ2-1	CASSRGLASNNEQFF	TGTGCCAGCAGTCGAGGACTAGCGTCTAACAATGAGCAGTTCTTC
.	TRBD1	TRBV2	TRBJ2-1	CASSEGQGGEQFF	TGTGCCAGCAGTGAGGGACAGGGAGGAGAGCAGTTCTTC
.	.	TRBV6-1	TRBJ2-5	CASSEALLLRQGGYF	TGTGCCAGCAGTGAAGCGCTTCTACTACGGCAGGGAGGTTACTTC
.	.	TRBV19	TRBJ2-7	CASSPHTGSPYEQYF	TGTGCCAGTAGTCCCCATACAGGGAGCCCCTACGAGCAGTACTTC
.	TRBD2	TRBV14	TRBJ2-3	CASSQGPGGADTQYF	TGTGCCAGCAGCCAAGGGCCGGGAGGCGCAGATACGCAGTATTTT
.	.	TRBV13	TRBJ2-6	CASSLSSSGANVLTF	TGTGCCAGCAGCCTCTCCTCCTCTGGGGCCAACGTCCTGACTTTC
once	.	TRBV5-1	TRBJ1-1	CASSLKGDTEAFF	TGCGCCAGCAGCTTAAAGGGGGACACTGAAGCTTTCTTT
.	TRBD2	TRBV2	TRBJ2-2	CASSVSGLPNTGELFF	TGTGCCAGCAGTGTTAGCGGGCTCCCGAACACCGGGGAGCTGTTTTTT
.	.	TRBV29-1	TRBJ2-7	CSAQGVYEQYF	TGCAGCGCCCAAGGGGTCTACGAGCAGTACTTC
.	.	TRBV7-8	TRBJ2-3	CASSPYTDTQYF	TGTGCCAGCAGCCCGTACACAGATACGCAGTATTTT
.	TRBD1	TRBV28	TRBJ2-7	CASSYTGGLSYEQYF	TGTGCCAGCAGTTACACAGGGGGCCTCTCCTACGAGCAGTACTTC
.	TRBD2	TRBV6-1	TRBJ2-7	CASRTSGTTYEQYF	TGTGCCAGCAGAACTAGCGGGACGACCTACGAGCAGTACTTC
.	TRBD1	TRBV28	TRBJ2-3	CASSFNRGGTDTQYF	TGTGCCAGCAGTTTCAACAGGGGAGGCACAGATACGCAGTATTTT
.	.	TRBV10-3	TRBJ2-3	CAISEYESVVTDTQYF	TGTGCTATCAGTGAGTATGAGAGTGTTGTCACAGATACGCAGTATTTT
.	.	TRBV6-6	TRBJ1-1	CASSYSTGLKNTEAFF	TGTGCCAGCAGTTACTCGACGGGACTCAAGAACACTGAAGCTTTCTTT
.	TRBD2	TRBV7-8	TRBJ2-3	CASSLDLAGNTQYF	TGTGCCAGCAGCTTAGATTTAGCGGGCAATACGCAGTATTTT
.	TRBD2	TRBV7-9	TRBJ2-1	CASRTSINNEQFF	TGTGCCAGCAGGACTAGCATAAACAATGAGCAGTTCTTC
.	TRBD2	TRBV7-8	TRBJ2-1	CASSFERGRDEQFF	TGTGCCAGCAGCTTCGAGCGGGGGCGGGATGAGCAGTTCTTC
.	.	TRBV19	TRBJ2-7	CASSIEGADEQYF	TGTGCCAGTAGTATTGAGGGAGCAGACGAGCAGTACTTC